The 27 T cell receptor beta chains below all came from one sample that was sequenced in a study of cytomegalovirus exposure and HLA in healthy donors (dated by TCRdb to the late 2010s). Library generation was performed with the immunoSEQ multiplex PCR assay. The multiplex PCR relied on a mix of 60 forward primers for TCR Vbeta segments and 13 reverse primers for TCR Jbeta segments. In its TCRdb copy, this immuneACCESS table keeps in-frame sequences only and misses some clones. Where compared with another copy, unresolved V genes explain less than half of these, and the others have no known cause. In all, the sample holds roughly 110,000 clones, and 70% to 85% of those were seen once. The ten largest clones add up to roughly 0.76% of the sample. The specimen sequenced was PBMCs. All receptors derive from a boy aged 10-17 years in good health and CMV-seronegative.

The rearrangement uses TRBV30 and TRBJ1-5; D not resolved. Deletions cut 3 bases from V and 0 bases from J, with 3 bases between. Germline CDR1 GTSNPN, CDR2 SVGIG (reference sequence). This CDR3 has 12 amino acids. Here the CDR3 DNA reads TGTGCCTGGAGCTATAGCAATCAGCCCCAGCATTTT. Protein sequence: CAWSYSNQPQHF. Full variable domain (remainder filled in from reference TRBV30 and TRBJ1-5): SQTIHQWPATLVQPVGSPLSLECTVEGTSNPNLYWYRQAAGRGLQLLFYSVGIGQISSEVPQNLSASRPQDRQFILSSKKLLLSDSGFYLCAWSYSNQPQHFGDGTRLSIL.

The rearrangement links TRBV27 to TRBJ2-7; 11 positions match TRBD2. The length of the CDR3 is 15 residues. V trimming: 5 bases; J trimming: 3 bases; junction bases outside the gene matches: 6. Germline CDR1 and CDR2: MNHEY and SMNVEV (reference sequence). CDR3 DNA: TGTGCCAGCAGTCCCACTAGCGGGAGTATCTACGAGCAGTACTTC. The encoded protein is CASSPTSGSIYEQYF.

V is TRBV7-9 and J is TRBJ2-1; D perhaps matches TRBD2 (6 bases). The CDR3 loop spans 12 amino acids. Germline-derived CDR1 and CDR2 are SEHNR and FQNEAQ (reference sequence). The ends were cut back, 3 bases at V and 15 bases at J, with 15 bases in the middle. The CDR3 is CASSFSGPGLFF. The CDR3 DNA follows: TGTGCCAGCAGCTTTAGCGGCCCTGGGCTGTTCTTC.

This clone was observed once. The chain combines TRBV27 with TRBJ1-1, with a tentative D call TRBD1 (5 bases). Germline lookup yields CDR1 MNHEY and CDR2 SMNVEV (reference sequence). Trimming left V 6 bases short and J 4 bases short, with 12 bases between. There are 13 residues in the CDR3. The CDR3 nucleotides read TGTGCCAGCAGAAAGGGGTCCAGCACTGAAGCTTTCTTT. This gives the protein CASRKGSSTEAFF.

This chain joins TRBV28 and TRBJ2-3, with a weak D call TRBD1 (6 bases). There are 15 residues in the CDR3. CDR1 and CDR2 from the germline V gene are MDHEN and SYDVKM. Trimming removed 6 bases at V and 0 bases at J, with 13 bases between. CDR3 DNA sequence: TGTGCCAGCAGCACCTGGACAGCTAGCACAGATACGCAGTATTTT. The encoded protein is CASSTWTASTDTQYF.

This rearrangement joins TRBV7-3 to TRBJ2-6, with 8 bases lining up with TRBD1. This CDR3 comprises 17 residues. The trim removed 5 bases at V and 0 bases at J, leaving 6 bases unmatched. CDR1 SGHTA and CDR2 FQGTGA come from the germline V gene. The CDR3, as DNA: TGTGCCAGCAGCCCCGGACAGGGTTTCTCTGGGGCCAACGTCCTGACTTTC. Its translation is CASSPGQGFSGANVLTF. Filled out from reference TRBV7-3 and TRBJ2-6, the complete variable domain reads GAGVSQTPSNKVTEKGKYVELRCDPISGHTALYWYRQSLGQGPEFLIYFQGTGAADDSGLPNDRFFAVRPEGSVSTLKIQRTERGDSAVYLCASSPGQGFSGANVLTFGAGSRLTVL.

The J gene is TRBJ1-1, the V gene TRBV28; D not certain. From germline, CDR1 is MDHEN and CDR2 SYDVKM. The CDR3 spans 12 residues. Between the trimmed V and J ends, which lost 6 bases and 11 bases, there was a span of 16 bases. This CDR3 is CASRASGGLAFF. DNA for the CDR3: TGTGCCAGCAGAGCCTCAGGAGGGCTGGCTTTCTTT.

The CDR3 here is CSATDRGLGELFF. The CDR3 coding sequence is TGCAGCGCCACGGACAGGGGGCTAGGGGAGCTGTTTTTT. This chain connects TRBV29-1 to TRBJ2-2, with 11 bases matching TRBD1. This CDR3 has 13 amino acids. In germline, CDR1 is SQVTM, CDR2 ANQGSEA. Unmatched junction bases numbered 6, after V lost 7 bases and J lost 8 bases.

The rearrangement links TRBV6-5 to TRBJ1-2, with D possibly being TRBD1 (5 bases). The germline CDR1 and CDR2 sequences are MNHEY and SVGAGI. The CDR3 sequence is 13 residues long. Trimming removed 5 bases at V and 3 bases at J, with 10 bases between. The CDR3 loop reads CASSRDSYYGYTF. Written as DNA, the CDR3 is TGTGCCAGCAGTCGAGACAGCTACTATGGCTACACCTTC.

The chain couples TRBV7-2 to TRBJ2-3; 9 bases line up with TRBD2. This CDR3 comprises 15 residues. The germline V gene encodes CDR1 SGHTA and CDR2 FQGNSA. Unmatched junction bases numbered 10, after V lost 6 bases and J lost 6 bases. The CDR3 here is CASRRQRGASDTQYF. CDR3 DNA: TGTGCCAGCAGGCGTCAGCGGGGGGCCTCGGATACGCAGTATTTT.

The chain joins TRBV7-9 to TRBJ1-5; D is undetermined. In germline, CDR1 is SEHNR, CDR2 FQNEAQ (reference sequence). CDR3 length: 15 amino acids. V was cut by 4 bases and J by 0 bases, with 10 bases left in between. The CDR3 is CASSSNSYSNQPQHF. DNA for the CDR3: TGTGCCAGCAGCTCCAACAGCTATAGCAATCAGCCCCAGCATTTT.

J is TRBJ2-7 and V is TRBV7-2; TRBD2 aligns across 13 bases. The germline CDR1 and CDR2 sequences are SGHTA and FQGNSA. Trimming removed 2 bases from V and 4 bases from J; junction bases left unmatched: 8. The CDR3 contains 17 residues. The chain's CDR3 is CASSLSRTSGGYYEQYF. CDR3 nucleotides: TGTGCCAGCAGCTTATCAAGGACTAGCGGGGGATATTACGAGCAGTACTTC.

V gene TRBV20-1 combines with J gene TRBJ1-1; D uncertain. V shed 0 bases and J shed 6 bases, with 5 bases lying between them. Germline values: CDR1 DFQATT, CDR2 SNEGSKA (reference sequence). The CDR3 spans 11 residues. The CDR3 sequence: CSARDFSEAFF. The DNA of the CDR3 is TGCAGTGCTAGAGATTTCTCTGAAGCTTTCTTT.

The V gene is TRBV6-4, the J gene TRBJ2-3; 13 bases match TRBD2. The CDR3 is 16 amino acids. CDR1 and CDR2 from the germline V gene are MRHNA and SNTAGT. Trimming cost V 5 bases and J 1 base; bases outside gene matches: 3. CDR3 nucleotides: TGTGCCAGCAGTACAACTAGCGGGAGGGGCACAGATACGCAGTATTTT. This encodes CASSTTSGRGTDTQYF.

The chain employs TRBV6-5 and TRBJ1-5; D gene unclear. The germline CDR1 and CDR2 sequences are MNHEY and SVGAGI. With 2 bases removed from V and 7 bases from J, the gap between germline ends came to 12 bases. The CDR3 contains 14 residues. CDR3: CASSYIGYSQPQHF. CDR3 in DNA: TGTGCCAGCAGTTACATCGGTTACTCACAGCCCCAGCATTTT.

This clone showed up just a few times. J is TRBJ2-3 and V is TRBV6-5; possibly TRBD1 for D (6 bases). Trimming left V 7 bases short and J 2 bases short, with 16 bases between. The CDR3 is 15 amino acids. Germline V gene lookup returns CDR1 MNHEY and CDR2 SVGAGI. CDR3 nucleotides: TGTGCCAGCACCCAAGGGGGAAAGGTCACAGATACGCAGTATTTT. This codes for CASTQGGKVTDTQYF.

This clone was detected a few times. This sequence joins TRBV7-8 and TRBJ2-1; TRBD2 matches at 9 bases. Per the germline V gene, CDR1 is SGHVS and CDR2 is FQNEAQ. V gave up 5 bases and J gave up 13 bases; unmatched junction bases: 15. The CDR3 sequence is 15 residues long. CDR3 coding DNA: TGTGCCAGCAGCCCCACTAGCGGGCCCCTGATTAACCAGTTCTTC. Residues: CASSPTSGPLINQFF.

This chain connects TRBV4-1 to TRBJ2-3; unclear D gene. In germline, CDR1 is MGHRA, CDR2 YSYEKL. Trimming removed 7 bases at V and 3 bases at J, with 8 bases between. The CDR3 length is 12 residues. CDR3 sequence reads: CASTFPTDTQYF. The CDR3, as DNA: TGCGCCAGCACCTTCCCGACAGATACGCAGTATTTT.

The J gene is TRBJ2-6, the V gene TRBV27; 7 bases are a match to TRBD1. The CDR3 spans 18 residues. Looked up from germline, CDR1 is MNHEY and CDR2 is SMNVEV (reference sequence). V lost 5 bases and J lost 1; bases outside the gene matches: 11. For the CDR3, the DNA is TGTGCCAGCAGTCCTTGGACAGGCTTGATATCTGGGGCCAACGTCCTGACTTTC. As protein: CASSPWTGLISGANVLTF.

V and J are TRBV5-1 and TRBJ1-3, with TRBD1 as a possible D gene (5 bases). V was trimmed by 4 bases and J by 3 bases, leaving 14 bases between them. Germline CDR1 and CDR2: SGHRS and YFSETQ. The CDR3 length is 15 residues. CDR3 DNA sequence: TGCGCCAGCAGCCTAGCTGGAGGGGATGGAAACACCATATATTTT. Its translation is CASSLAGGDGNTIYF.

The chain recombines TRBV18 with TRBJ1-4; TRBD1 aligns across 8 bases. The CDR3 is 13 amino acids. Germline CDR1 reads KGHSH; CDR2 reads LQKENI. The trim removed 3 bases at V and 13 bases at J, leaving 7 bases unmatched. CDR3 bases: TGTGCCAGCTCACCGTCCGGGACAGGCTTACTGTTTTTT. It yields the protein CASSPSGTGLLFF. Drawing the rest from reference TRBV18 and TRBJ1-4, the complete variable domain is NAGVMQNPRHLVRRRGQEARLRCSPMKGHSHVYWYRQLPEEGLKFMVYLQKENIIDESGMPKERFSAEFPKEGPSILRIQQVVRGDSAAYFCASSPSGTGLLFFGSGTQLSVL.

This clone came up a few times. The V and J genes are TRBV2 and TRBJ2-3, with 10 bases aligning to TRBD1. V was clipped by 4 bases and J by 0 bases; unmatched bases: 10. This CDR3 contains 18 residues. Germline V lookup: CDR1 SNHLY, CDR2 FYNNEI. The CDR3 spells CASSVPGTGESSTDTQYF. As DNA, the CDR3 is TGTGCCAGCAGTGTGCCAGGGACAGGGGAATCTAGCACAGATACGCAGTATTTT.

The gene calls are TRBV28 and TRBJ1-4, with 9 nucleotides matching TRBD1. CDR3 length: 14 amino acids. With 8 bases clipped from V and 7 bases from J, the junction kept 8 bases outside the gene matches. CDR1 and CDR2 (germline): MDHEN, SYDVKM. DNA for the CDR3: TGTGCCAGCGGAATACAGGGGGCTGTTGAAAAACTGTTTTTT. This sequence encodes CASGIQGAVEKLFF. Together with reference TRBV28 and TRBJ1-4, the CDR3 gives the full variable domain: DVKVTQSSRYLVKRTGEKVFLECVQDMDHENMFWYRQDPGLGLRLIYFSYDVKMKEKGDIPEGYSVSREKKERFSLILESASTNQTSMYLCASGIQGAVEKLFFGSGTQLSVL.

This chain connects TRBV4-3 to TRBJ1-2, with D unclear. Germline assignment: CDR1 LGHNA and CDR2 YSLEER. The V end lost 0 bases, the J end lost 8 bases, and 16 bases lay between the germline ends. The CDR3 totals 15 residues. CDR3 amino acids: CASSQDHEAERGYTF. DNA for the CDR3: TGCGCCAGCAGCCAAGATCATGAAGCGGAGCGGGGCTACACCTTC.

This chain connects TRBV7-9 to TRBJ1-4; TRBD1 might be the D (6 bases). CDR1 is SEHNR and CDR2 is FQNEAQ in the germline V gene (reference sequence). There are 16 residues in the CDR3. The V gene lost 5 bases and the J gene lost 4 bases, with 17 bases spanning the gap. CDR3 bases: TGTGCCAGCAGCCTTCAACGGACAGACTATAATGAAAAACTGTTTTTT. This gives the protein CASSLQRTDYNEKLFF.

J is TRBJ1-6 and V is TRBV2, with 7 nucleotides matching TRBD1. The length of the CDR3 is 14 residues. V shed 7 bases and J 7 bases; nucleotides not matched to a gene: 7. Germline CDR1 and CDR2: SNHLY and FYNNEI. CDR3 loop: CASNSRQGNSPLHF. As DNA, the CDR3 is TGTGCCAGCAATTCCCGACAGGGAAATTCACCCCTCCACTTT.

The chain couples TRBV19 to TRBJ2-3, with 8 bases lining up with TRBD1. The V and J ends lost 4 bases and 3 bases, in that order; junction bases with no gene match: 9. Germline V gives CDR1 LNHDA, CDR2 SQIVND (reference sequence). The CDR3 sequence is 16 residues long. CDR3 sequence: CASSKQDRAGTDTQYF. As DNA, the CDR3 is TGTGCCAGTAGTAAGCAGGACAGGGCAGGGACAGATACGCAGTATTTT.